This record looks at one TCR beta chain sequence and its context. Its antigen is unknown. Running of the assay took place at deep level. Generated by immunoSEQ multiplex PCR, the TCRdb table keeps only in-frame clones and is missing some. This table holds 500,000 or so clones, about 96% found once. The ends lost 10 bases at V and 2 bases at J; junction bases unmatched: 9. This CDR3 spans 14 amino acids. CDR1 and CDR2 (germline): MDHEN, SYDVKM. The data were obtained in a study of shared clonotypes between healthy human individuals. Study-level findings and limits: Among donors, the sharing of clonotypes was expected to be influenced by sequencing depth.

V and J are TRBV28 and TRBJ2-7, with 9 nucleotides matching TRBD2. Sequencing input: naive CD4+ T cells sorted from blood. Subset meaning: CD45RA+ positively selected. This TCR was recovered from a woman in her 30s in good health. The CDR3 bases are TGTGCCACCGGACCGGGACTAGCACCCTACGAGCAGTACTTC. It translates to CATGPGLAPYEQYF. Full variable domain (missing parts from reference TRBV28 and TRBJ2-7): DVKVTQSSRYLVKRTGEKVFLECVQDMDHENMFWYRQDPGLGLRLIYFSYDVKMKEKGDIPEGYSVSREKKERFSLILESASTNQTSMYLCATGPGLAPYEQYFGPGTRLTVT.